This T cell receptor (beta chain) originates from a study of Graves' ophthalmopathy and Graves' hyperthyroidism. The authors amplified TCR beta CDR3 regions from RNA transcripts. The authors performed first-round RT-PCR with HTBI primers and then a second-round multiplex PCR. One entry per CDR3 protein results from TCRdb running MiXCR on the multiplex PCR reads. The sample includes roughly 400,000 distinct CDR3 sequences, roughly 14% seen only once; the top ten take approximately 7%. The CDR3 runs 17 residues. Trimming took off 1 base at V and 4 bases at J, with 17 bases between the two ends. This chain joins TRBV12-3 or TRBV12-4 and TRBJ1-5; D possibly corresponds to TRBD1 (5 bases). Specimen: peripheral blood. This TCR derives from a woman aged 18-29 years with stable Graves' hyperthyroidism. CDR3 sequence (DNA): TGTGCCAGCAGTTTAGGGATGGGAACAGGCATGAATCAGCCCCAGCATTTT. Translation: CASSLGMGTGMNQPQHF.